Below, 14 T cell receptor beta chains from the same sample are listed, as sequenced in a study of T cell responses to AZD1222 COVID-19 vaccine. TCRdb's copy holds only in-frame clones and misses some; the assay was immunoSEQ multiplex PCR. The sample carries 150,000 or so clones, around 94% recorded once. The material was peripheral blood, obtained on day 0 of AZD1222 vaccination. The receptors were sampled from an adult in good health.

Only a few counts were recorded for this clone. This chain joins TRBV14 and TRBJ2-3; D might be TRBD2 (6 bases). CDR1 and CDR2 (germline): SGHDN, FVKESK. The V end lost 3 bases, the J end lost 0 bases, and 22 bases lay between the germline ends. This CDR3 spans 19 amino acids. Written as DNA, the CDR3 is TGTGCCAGCAGCCAGGTTCGACGACGGGGGTTACGTAGCACAGATACGCAGTATTTT. This translates into CASSQVRRRGLRSTDTQYF.

This rearrangement joins TRBV10-3 to TRBJ2-3, with 11 bases aligning to TRBD2. The CDR3 has 15 amino acids. Germline V gene lookup returns CDR1 ENHRY and CDR2 SYGVKD. The ends lost 8 bases at V and 4 bases at J; junction bases unmatched: 8. CDR3 sequence (DNA): TGTGCCATCGGAAGTAGCGGGAGGGCCGCAGATACGCAGTATTTT. It is translated as CAIGSSGRAADTQYF.

This clone was picked up one time. Germline and junction disagree at one end, which may indicate a read error. J is TRBJ1-5 and V is TRBV6-2 or TRBV6-3; 10 nucleotides line up with TRBD1. CDR1 is MNHEY and CDR2 is SVGEGT in the germline V gene. The CDR3 sequence is 12 residues long. The CDR3 spells CASSYGGTGALF. DNA of the CDR3: TGTGCCAGCAGTTACGGGGGGACAGGGGCACTTTTT.

The chain carries TRBV6-5 and TRBJ2-5; D not resolved. Trimming removed 7 bases from V and 4 bases from J, with 13 bases in between. CDR1 is MNHEY and CDR2 is SVGAGI in the germline V gene. The CDR3 sequence is 13 residues long. CDR3 nucleotide sequence: TGTGCCAGCACGGCAGAGTGGGCAGAGACCCAGTACTTC. Amino acid sequence: CASTAEWAETQYF.

The chain uses TRBV5-6 and TRBJ1-5; D uncertain. V gave up 2 bases and J gave up 6 bases, with 9 bases separating them. Germline lookup yields CDR1 SGHDT and CDR2 YYEEEE. This CDR3 has 13 residues. The CDR3 loop is CASSLVGTQPQHF. In DNA form, the CDR3 reads TGTGCCAGCAGCTTAGTCGGCACTCAGCCCCAGCATTTT.

This clone has just one count. The rearrangement joins TRBV4-2 to TRBJ1-4; TRBD1 matches at 8 bases. Per germline, CDR1 LGHNA and CDR2 YNFKEQ. The V and J ends lost 0 bases and 4 bases, in that order; junction bases with no gene match: 4. The CDR3 consists of 16 residues. The DNA for the CDR3 is TGTGCCAGCAGCCAAGACGGGACAGGCGATAATGAAAAACTGTTTTTT. Residues: CASSQDGTGDNEKLFF.

CDR3: CASSFGQNYGYTF. CDR3 in DNA: TGTGCCAGCAGTTTTGGGCAGAACTATGGCTACACCTTC. V usage is TRBV12-3 or TRBV12-4 and J usage is TRBJ1-2; D is ambiguous. The CDR3 runs 13 residues. The V gene lost 3 bases and the J gene lost 2 bases, with 7 bases spanning the gap.

This clone was found once. V usage is TRBV10-3 and J usage is TRBJ2-5; 7 nucleotides match TRBD1. The V gene's germline CDR1 is ENHRY and CDR2 SYGVKD. Losses at the gene ends were 6 bases for V and 5 bases for J; bases not matched to a gene: 15. The CDR3 has 16 amino acids. The CDR3, as DNA: TGTGCCATCAGCGGGCCACCGGGACAGAGGAGGGAGACCCAGTACTTC. Protein: CAISGPPGQRRETQYF.

J is TRBJ1-4 and V is TRBV7-9, with 7 nucleotides matching TRBD1. The CDR3 runs 17 residues. V gave up 5 bases and J gave up 8 bases; unmatched junction bases: 17. CDR1 is SEHNR, CDR2 FQNEAQ, per germline (reference sequence). Here the CDR3 reads CASSIARTGQGGEKLFF. DNA of the CDR3: TGTGCCAGCAGCATCGCCCGGACAGGTCAAGGGGGAGAAAAACTGTTTTTT.

The V call is TRBV19, the J call TRBJ1-6; no definite D call. CDR1 and CDR2 (germline): LNHDA, SQIVND (reference sequence). The V gene lost 7 bases and the J gene lost 7 bases, with 14 bases spanning the gap. The length of the CDR3 is 14 residues. CDR3 region: CASKSGEINSPLHF. DNA for the CDR3: TGTGCCAGTAAGTCAGGAGAAATCAATTCACCCCTCCACTTT.

The chain carries TRBV27 and TRBJ1-5; D not resolved. Between the trimmed V and J ends, which lost 0 bases and 6 bases, there was a span of 6 bases. The CDR3 has 13 amino acids. Germline V CDR1 and CDR2: MNHEY, SMNVEV (reference sequence). The CDR3 DNA reads TGTGCCAGCAGTTTATCGTTTCTTCAGCCCCAGCATTTT. Its translation is CASSLSFLQPQHF.

In its sample, this clone was seen a few times. The chain links TRBV28 to TRBJ1-2, with 8 bases aligning to TRBD1. Germline V gene sequence: CDR1 MDHEN, CDR2 SYDVKM. The V segment lost 5 bases and the J segment 9 bases; nucleotides outside the gene matches: 8. CDR3 length: 13 residues. Here the CDR3 DNA reads TGTGCCAGCAGTCTAGGACAGGGATTTAGCTACACCTTC. Its translation: CASSLGQGFSYTF.

The chain combines TRBV6-5 with TRBJ2-7; D gene ambiguous. Trimming cost V 7 bases and J 2 bases, with 6 bases left between them. CDR1 and CDR2 (germline): MNHEY, SVGAGI. The CDR3 is 11 amino acids. The CDR3 is CASKYTYEQYF. CDR3 coding DNA: TGTGCCAGCAAATATACCTACGAGCAGTACTTC.

The chain is built from TRBV6-5 and TRBJ2-2; TRBD2 matches 7 bases. Germline trimming cut 2 bases from V and 0 bases from J; bases unmatched to any gene: 3. The CDR3 sequence is 16 residues long. Germline CDR1 is MNHEY and CDR2 is SVGAGI. The CDR3 DNA is TGTGCCAGCAGTTACGTGCGGGAGACGAACACCGGGGAGCTGTTTTTT. It is translated as CASSYVRETNTGELFF.